This TCR beta chain stems from a study of technical replicates of blood from a handful of donors. A single count supports this clone. Generated by immunoSEQ multiplex PCR, the TCRdb table keeps only in-frame clones and is missing some. Among more than 75,000 clones, about 95% were seen once, and the ten largest hold about 0.38%. The CDR3 is made up of 16 amino acids. Material for sequencing was T cells isolated from PBMCs. The chain has TRBV21-1 and TRBJ1-3; the table's D call of TRBD1 was not tested on the DNA. TRBV21-1 counts as a pseudogene. The sequence was collected from a human donor in good health. The CDR3 region has the DNA TGTGCCAGCAGCATAGACAGGGGCTGCTCTGGAAACACCATATATTTT. Encoded protein: CASSIDRGCSGNTIYF.